Listed below are T cell receptor beta chains from one sample, sequenced in a study of blood T cell repertoires in COVID-19. Measured with immunoSEQ multiplex PCR; TCRdb has only the in-frame clones, and not every one. The table lists 150,000 to 200,000 clones, more than 75% of them singletons. The sequenced sample consisted of peripheral blood. The source is a man aged 18 to 29 with acute or convalescent COVID-19. Both conserved end residues are part of each CDR3. The order of the fields is V gene, D gene, CDR3 length, J gene, clone size, CDR3 DNA, CDR3 protein. The D gene is left open where the match is weak. Size is omitted from some rows. Given values are once, few, many or a class for expanded clones.

>TRBV14|NA|14|TRBJ1-6|NA
TGTGCCAGCAGCCAAGGACAAAATAATTCACCCCTCCACTTT
CASSQGQNNSPLHF
>TRBV24-1|TRBD1|17|TRBJ1-2|NA
TGTGCCACCAGTGACACGCCCGGGACAGGGGAGGGAAATGGCTACACCTTC
CATSDTPGTGEGNGYTF
>TRBV7-9|NA|16|TRBJ2-1|NA
TGTGCCAGCAGCTTACTTACGGGAGCCGTTGACAATGAGCAGTTCTTC
CASSLLTGAVDNEQFF
>TRBV5-6|TRBD1|17|TRBJ1-2|NA
TGTGCCAGCAGCTTGGATGGGACAGGGGGATTTAACTATGGCTACACCTTC
CASSLDGTGGFNYGYTF
>TRBV5-5|NA|14|TRBJ2-7|NA
TGTGCCAGCAGCTTACAGGGTCTACCCTACGAGCAGTACTTC
CASSLQGLPYEQYF
>TRBV24-1|NA|14|TRBJ1-2|NA
TGTGCCACCAGTGATTTGCTACTTAACTATGGCTACACCTTC
CATSDLLLNYGYTF
>TRBV15|TRBD2|18|TRBJ2-1|NA
TGTGCCACCAGCAGTCCTCCTGGAAGGACTAGCGGGCACAATGAGCAGTTCTTC
CATSSPPGRTSGHNEQFF
>TRBV19|NA|18|TRBJ1-5|NA
TGTGCCAGTAGTCGCGATGGGATGGGGCGAGGTGGCAATCAGCCCCAGCATTTT
CASSRDGMGRGGNQPQHF
>TRBV5-1|NA|16|TRBJ1-6|NA
TGCGCCAGCAGCTTAGCGGCGATTACCTATAATTCACCCCTCCACTTT
CASSLAAITYNSPLHF
>TRBV4-2|NA|14|TRBJ2-1|NA
TGTGCCAGCAGCCAAGATTCCACAGGGATAGAGCAGTTCTTC
CASSQDSTGIEQFF
>TRBV2|NA|13|TRBJ2-7|many
TGTGCCAGCAGTGAAAACAGGTCCTACGAGCAGTACTTC
CASSENRSYEQYF
>TRBV4-2|NA|16|TRBJ1-1|NA
TGTGCCAGCAGCTCAAACCTAGGGCAGGGGAACACTGAAGCTTTCTTT
CASSSNLGQGNTEAFF
>TRBV18|TRBD2|15|TRBJ2-5|NA
TGTGCCAGCTCACCACCGGCGGGGACTAAAGAGACCCAGTACTTC
CASSPPAGTKETQYF
>TRBV18|NA|11|TRBJ1-1|NA
TGTGCCAGCTCACCAGGGCCTGAAGCTTTCTTT
CASSPGPEAFF
>TRBV11-2|NA|13|TRBJ1-1|NA
TGTGCCAGCAGCCTGACAGTGAACACTGAAGCTTTCTTT
CASSLTVNTEAFF
>TRBV7-9|TRBD1|16|TRBJ2-2|few
TGTGCCAGCAGCTCGGTCTTGGGACAGAGCACCGGGGAGCTGTTTTTT
CASSSVLGQSTGELFF
>TRBV19|TRBD1|15|TRBJ2-1|NA
TGTGCCAGTAGTATAGGGACAGGGGCGTACAATGAGCAGTTCTTC
CASSIGTGAYNEQFF
>TRBV5-1|NA|14|TRBJ2-1|NA
TGCGCCAGCAGCTTGTCAAAAACCTACAATGAGCAGTTCTTC
CASSLSKTYNEQFF
>TRBV3-1/TRBV3-2|TRBD1|16|TRBJ1-6|NA
TGTGCCAGCAGCCAAAGACAGGGGGCTGGGAATTCACCCCTCCACTTT
CASSQRQGAGNSPLHF
>TRBV19|NA|12|TRBJ1-4|NA
TGTGCCAGTAGTATGGAGTTAGGAAAACTGTTTTTT
CASSMELGKLFF
>TRBV19|TRBD1|13|TRBJ2-1|NA
TGTGCCAGTAGTATATCAGGGGGCAATGAGCAGTTCTTC
CASSISGGNEQFF
>TRBV19|NA|15|TRBJ1-5|once
TGTGCCAGTAGTATCCCCGGGGTCAGCAATCAGCCCCAGCATTTT
CASSIPGVSNQPQHF
>TRBV15|TRBD1|15|TRBJ1-4|NA
TGTGCCACCAGCCGGACAGGGGCGACTAATGAAAAACTGTTTTTT
CATSRTGATNEKLFF
>TRBV19|NA|15|TRBJ1-1|NA
TGTGCCAGTAGTATAGATTTTGGCGGGGAAATCGGGGCTTTCTTT
CASSIDFGGEIGAFF
>TRBV24-1|NA|14|TRBJ2-2|NA
TGTGCCACCAGTGACGCCGCAGGGGGGCGGGAGCTGTTTTTT
CATSDAAGGRELFF
>TRBV20-1|NA|13|TRBJ1-5|NA
TGCAGTGCTAGTCCGCCCCTCGAGCGGCCCCAGCATTTT
CSASPPLERPQHF
>TRBV11-2|NA|13|TRBJ1-3|NA
TGTGCCAGCAGCTTAGTCGCGGGAAACACCATATATTTT
CASSLVAGNTIYF
>TRBV9|NA|16|TRBJ1-3|NA
TGTGCCAGCAGCGTAGCCCCCGGGAGCTCTGGAAACACCATATATTTT
CASSVAPGSSGNTIYF
>TRBV24-1|TRBD2|16|TRBJ2-1|NA
TGTGCCACCAGTTCTAGCGGCAAAAGCTCCTACAATGAGCAGTTCTTC
CATSSSGKSSYNEQFF
>TRBV19|TRBD1|15|TRBJ1-5|NA
TGTGCCAGTAGGGAGGGGACAGGGGGATATCAGCCCCAGCATTTT
CASREGTGGYQPQHF
>TRBV24-1|NA|13|TRBJ2-3|NA
TGTGCCACCGCGGACACTTCCACAGATACGCAGTATTTT
CATADTSTDTQYF
>TRBV6-5|TRBD2|15|TRBJ2-2|NA
TGTGCCACCTCCCGTCGCCGGGAGGAGGTCGGGGAGCTGTTTTTT
CATSRRREEVGELFF
>TRBV5-6|TRBD2|16|TRBJ2-2|NA
TGTGCCAGCACCCTCGTAAGCGGGAGGAACACCGGGGAGCTGTTTTTT
CASTLVSGRNTGELFF
>TRBV3-1/TRBV3-2|NA|14|TRBJ1-4|NA
TGTGCCAGCAGCCAAGATGCGGCAGAGGAAAAACTGTTTTTT
CASSQDAAEEKLFF
>TRBV9|NA|15|TRBJ1-3|NA
TGTGCCAGCAGCGACCGAAAGAGCTCTGGAAACACCATATATTTT
CASSDRKSSGNTIYF
>TRBV7-2|NA|13|TRBJ1-4|NA
TGTGCCAGCAGCGGGAGGGCAAGGCGAGGACTGTTTTTT
CASSGRARRGLFF
>TRBV13|NA|15|TRBJ2-3|NA
TGTGCCAGCAGGCGGACACTCATAAGCACAGATACGCAGTATTTT
CASRRTLISTDTQYF